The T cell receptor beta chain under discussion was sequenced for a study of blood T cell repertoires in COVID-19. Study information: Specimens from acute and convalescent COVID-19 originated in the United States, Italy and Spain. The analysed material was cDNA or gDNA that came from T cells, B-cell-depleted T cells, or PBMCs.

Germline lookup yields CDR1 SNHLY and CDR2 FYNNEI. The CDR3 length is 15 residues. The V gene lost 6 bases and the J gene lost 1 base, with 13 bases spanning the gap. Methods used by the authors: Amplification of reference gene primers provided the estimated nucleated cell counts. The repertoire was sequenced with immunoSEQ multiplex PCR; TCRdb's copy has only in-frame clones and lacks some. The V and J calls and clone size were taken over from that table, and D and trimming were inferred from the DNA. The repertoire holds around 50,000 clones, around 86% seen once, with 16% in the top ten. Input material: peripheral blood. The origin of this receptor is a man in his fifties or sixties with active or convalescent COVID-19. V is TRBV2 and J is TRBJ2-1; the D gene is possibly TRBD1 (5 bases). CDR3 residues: CASRETTDSYNEQFF. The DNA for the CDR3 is TGTGCCAGCAGGGAAACGACAGATTCCTACAATGAGCAGTTCTTC. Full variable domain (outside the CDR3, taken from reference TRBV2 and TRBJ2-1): EPEVTQTPSHQVTQMGQEVILRCVPISNHLYFYWYRQILGQKVEFLVSFYNNEISEKSEIFDDQFSVERPDGSNFTLKIRSTKLEDSAMYFCASRETTDSYNEQFFGPGTRLTVL.